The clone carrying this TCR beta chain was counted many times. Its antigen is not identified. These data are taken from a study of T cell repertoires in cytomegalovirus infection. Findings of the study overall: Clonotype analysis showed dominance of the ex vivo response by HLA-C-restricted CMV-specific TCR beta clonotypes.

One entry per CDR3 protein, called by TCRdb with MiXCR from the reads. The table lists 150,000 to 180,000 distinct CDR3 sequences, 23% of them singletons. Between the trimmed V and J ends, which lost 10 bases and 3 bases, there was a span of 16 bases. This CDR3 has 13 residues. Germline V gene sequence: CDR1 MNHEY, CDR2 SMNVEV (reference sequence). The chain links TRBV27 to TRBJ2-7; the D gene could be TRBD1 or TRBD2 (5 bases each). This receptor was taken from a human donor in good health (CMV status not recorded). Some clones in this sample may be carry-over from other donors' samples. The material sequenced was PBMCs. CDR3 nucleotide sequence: TGTGCCACCGCCCCGGGGCTAGGCTACGAGCAGTACTTC. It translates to CATAPGLGYEQYF.